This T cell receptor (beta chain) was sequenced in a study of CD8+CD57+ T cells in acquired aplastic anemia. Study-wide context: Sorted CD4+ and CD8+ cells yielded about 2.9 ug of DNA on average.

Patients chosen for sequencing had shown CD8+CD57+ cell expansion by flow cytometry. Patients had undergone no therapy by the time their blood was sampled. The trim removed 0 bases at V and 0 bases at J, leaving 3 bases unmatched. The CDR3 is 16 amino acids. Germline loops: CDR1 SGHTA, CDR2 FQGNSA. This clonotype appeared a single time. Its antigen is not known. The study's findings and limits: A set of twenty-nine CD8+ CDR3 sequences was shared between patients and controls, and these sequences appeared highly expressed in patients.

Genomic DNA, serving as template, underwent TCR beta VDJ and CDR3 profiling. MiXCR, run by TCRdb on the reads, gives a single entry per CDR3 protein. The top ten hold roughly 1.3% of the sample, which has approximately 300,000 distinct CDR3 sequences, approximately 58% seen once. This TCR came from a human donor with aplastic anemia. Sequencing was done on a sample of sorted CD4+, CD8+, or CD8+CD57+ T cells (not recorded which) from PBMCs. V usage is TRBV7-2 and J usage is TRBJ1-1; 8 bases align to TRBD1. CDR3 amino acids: CASSLATGAVNTEAFF. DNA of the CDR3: TGTGCCAGCAGCTTAGCGACAGGGGCGGTGAACACTGAAGCTTTCTTT.